The 14 T cell receptor beta chains presented below share a single source sample, sequenced in a study of blood T cell repertoires in COVID-19. Measured with immunoSEQ multiplex PCR; TCRdb has only the in-frame clones, and not every one. The table has around 300,000 clones, roughly 85% seen once; the top ten hold around 7.2%. The sample was peripheral blood. All receptors derive from a human donor in a cohort sampled during active COVID-19.

The chain joins TRBV5-4 to TRBJ1-1; D gene unclear. The germline V gene encodes CDR1 SGHNT and CDR2 YYREEE (reference sequence). The CDR3 contains 15 residues. V lost 4 bases to trimming and J lost 5 bases, with 18 bases between them. The CDR3: CASSPWVDLVTEAFF. The CDR3 DNA reads as TGTGCCAGCAGCCCGTGGGTGGACTTGGTAACTGAAGCTTTCTTT.

The chain is built from TRBV7-3 and TRBJ2-3, with 7 bases fitting TRBD1. This CDR3 region has 17 residues. With 4 bases clipped from V and 2 bases from J, the junction kept 12 bases outside the gene matches. Germline lookup yields CDR1 SGHTA and CDR2 FQGTGA. In DNA form, the CDR3 reads TGTGCCAGCAGCTCGTCCCCCCCAGGGGGATTCACAGATACGCAGTATTTT. Translation gives CASSSSPPGGFTDTQYF.

V is TRBV20-1 and J is TRBJ1-1; D is undetermined. Germline-derived CDR1 and CDR2 are DFQATT and SNEGSKA (reference sequence). V gave up 5 bases and J gave up 10 bases, with 14 bases separating them. The CDR3 runs to 11 residues. CDR3 DNA sequence: TGCAGTGCTGTATATTGGTCGGGAGCTTTCTTT. Its protein is CSAVYWSGAFF.

This chain connects TRBV18 to TRBJ1-6; D unclear. CDR1 is KGHSH, CDR2 LQKENI, per germline. V was clipped by 2 bases and J by 7 bases, with 9 bases between them. CDR3 size: 14 residues. This CDR3 reads CASSPYSGNSPLHF. CDR3 DNA: TGTGCCAGCTCACCATACAGTGGGAATTCACCCCTCCACTTT.

The chain joins TRBV19 to TRBJ1-1; perhaps TRBD1 as D (6 bases). The length of the CDR3 is 12 residues. Looked up from germline, CDR1 is LNHDA and CDR2 is SQIVND (reference sequence). Trimming removed 7 bases from V and 8 bases from J, with 14 bases in between. CDR3 sequence: CASTLRTGEAFF. The CDR3 bases are TGTGCCAGTACCCTTCGAACAGGGGAAGCTTTCTTT.

The chain combines TRBV21-1 with TRBJ2-5; the table's D call, TRBD1, has no DNA check behind it. TRBV21-1 represents a pseudogene. The CDR3 contains 18 residues. CDR3 loop: CALEKKPPGQGAGETQYF. CDR3 nucleotides: TGTGCACTCGAGAAAAAGCCTCCGGGACAGGGGGCTGGAGAGACCCAGTACTTC.

The chain links TRBV30 to TRBJ2-3, with 8 nucleotides matching TRBD2. The germline V gene has CDR1 GTSNPN and CDR2 SVGIG (reference sequence). Trimming took 5 bases from V and 0 from J; bases not matched to a gene: 1. The CDR3 contains 13 residues. DNA for the CDR3: TGTGCCTGGGAGCGGGGGAGCACAGATACGCAGTATTTT. Translated: CAWERGSTDTQYF.

The chain couples TRBV15 to TRBJ1-1; TRBD1 might be the D (6 bases). V was pared by 1 base and J by 4 bases, with 13 bases between. This CDR3 comprises 15 residues. Germline CDR1 reads LNHNV; CDR2 reads YYDKDF (reference sequence). CDR3: CATSRGNRAGTEAFF. In nucleotides, the CDR3 is TGTGCCACCAGCAGAGGTAACAGGGCTGGCACTGAAGCTTTCTTT.

The chain recombines TRBV24-1 with TRBJ2-1, with D possibly being TRBD2 (7 bases). This CDR3 spans 13 amino acids. Per germline, CDR1 KGHDR and CDR2 SFDVKD. V was clipped by 7 bases and J by 9 bases, with 15 bases between them. The CDR3 coding sequence is TGTGCCACCAGGGCGGGGGCCCAAGGTGAGCAGTTCTTC. Translated: CATRAGAQGEQFF.

This sequence joins TRBV6-6 and TRBJ2-3; 11 nucleotides line up with TRBD2. The trim removed 5 bases at V and 9 bases at J, leaving 4 bases unmatched. The CDR3 runs 13 residues. Germline CDR1 MNHNY, CDR2 SVGAGI (reference sequence). CDR3 amino acids: CASSPGTSGTQYF. The CDR3, as DNA: TGTGCCAGCAGTCCCGGGACTAGCGGAACGCAGTATTTT.

Relative to its sample, this clone is medium-sized. The V call is TRBV12-5, the J call TRBJ1-3; D is perhaps TRBD1 (5 bases). The CDR3 loop spans 14 amino acids. Looked up from germline, CDR1 is LGHNT and CDR2 is FRNRAP. Trimming removed 0 bases from V and 8 bases from J, with 11 bases in between. The CDR3 loop reads CASGLVGLSHTIYF. As DNA, the CDR3 is TGTGCTAGTGGTTTGGTGGGACTCTCCCACACCATATATTTT.

V usage is TRBV10-2 and J usage is TRBJ2-7; TRBD1 aligns across 9 bases. The V gene end was trimmed by 5 bases and the J gene end by 5 bases; junction bases not matched to a gene: 1. Germline V lookup: CDR1 WSHSY, CDR2 SAAADI. This CDR3 spans 12 amino acids. The CDR3 protein is CASSRDRDEQYF. CDR3 DNA sequence: TGCGCCAGCAGTCGGGACAGGGACGAGCAGTACTTC.

This chain connects TRBV27 to TRBJ2-1; maybe TRBD2 (7 bases). Germline loops: CDR1 MNHEY, CDR2 SMNVEV (reference sequence). V was trimmed by 3 bases and J by 8 bases, leaving 11 bases between them. The CDR3 has 13 amino acids. The CDR3 loop reads CASSLTRGHEQFF. The CDR3 DNA reads TGTGCCAGCAGTTTGACGCGGGGGCATGAGCAGTTCTTC.

A single count supports this clone. The chain joins TRBV6-2 or TRBV6-3 to TRBJ2-7; TRBD2 matches 11 bases. This CDR3 region has 16 residues. V gave up 6 bases and J gave up 4 bases; unmatched junction bases: 11. The germline V gene has CDR1 MNHEY and CDR2 SVGEGT. Here the CDR3 DNA reads TGTGCCAGCAGCTGGACTAGCGGGTTTACTACTTACGAGCAGTACTTC. Protein product: CASSWTSGFTTYEQYF.